This TCR beta chain originates from a study of early T cells in non-severe SARS-CoV-2 infection. The study, taken as a whole, reports: VDJdb-based annotation leaned toward anti-spike CD8 responses and missed private and CD4 specificities.

The CDR3 loop spans 15 amino acids. V was pared by 7 bases and J by 4 bases, with 18 bases between. CDR1 and CDR2 (germline): SGHRS, YFSETQ. In its sample, this clonotype was seen many times. The antigen remains unidentified. Unique molecular identifier tags were affixed to discrete cDNA molecules. Using its own MiXCR run on the 5' RACE reads, TCRdb lists one record per CDR3 protein. The repertoire holds 50,000 to 75,000 distinct CDR3 sequences, with roughly 9% as singletons. The receptor was derived from an adult who was a healthcare worker with PCR-confirmed SARS-CoV-2 infection or an uninfected control (not recorded which). Sequenced material: whole blood, taken at baseline. This chain links TRBV5-1 with TRBJ2-1, with D hard to call. The chain's CDR3 is CASCETAAFYNEQFF. The CDR3 nucleotides are TGCGCCAGCTGTGAAACGGCGGCGTTTTACAATGAGCAGTTCTTC.